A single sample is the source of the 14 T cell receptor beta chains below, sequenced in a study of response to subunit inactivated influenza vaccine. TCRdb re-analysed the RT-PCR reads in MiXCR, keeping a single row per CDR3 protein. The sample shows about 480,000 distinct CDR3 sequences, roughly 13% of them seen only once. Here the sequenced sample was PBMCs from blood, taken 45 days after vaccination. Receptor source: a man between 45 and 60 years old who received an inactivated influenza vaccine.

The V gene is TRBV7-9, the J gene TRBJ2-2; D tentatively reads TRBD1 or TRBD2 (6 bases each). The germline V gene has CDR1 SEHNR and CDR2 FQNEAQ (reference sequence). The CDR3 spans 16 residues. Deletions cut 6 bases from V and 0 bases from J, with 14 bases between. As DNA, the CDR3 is TGTGCCAGCAGAATTGGGGGGCCTGCGAACACCGGGGAGCTGTTTTTT. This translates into CASRIGGPANTGELFF. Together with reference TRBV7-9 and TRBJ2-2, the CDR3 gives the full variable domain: DTGVSQNPRHKITKRGQNVTFRCDPISEHNRLYWYRQTLGQGPEFLTYFQNEAQLEKSRLLSDRFSAERPKGSFSTLEIQRTEQGDSAMYLCASRIGGPANTGELFFGEGSRLTVL.

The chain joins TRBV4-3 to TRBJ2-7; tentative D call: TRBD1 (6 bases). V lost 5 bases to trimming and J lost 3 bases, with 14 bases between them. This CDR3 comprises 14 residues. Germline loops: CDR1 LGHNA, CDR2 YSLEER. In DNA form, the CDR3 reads TGCGCCAGCAGCAGTACAGGGAAGGGCTACGAGCAGTACTTC. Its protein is CASSSTGKGYEQYF.

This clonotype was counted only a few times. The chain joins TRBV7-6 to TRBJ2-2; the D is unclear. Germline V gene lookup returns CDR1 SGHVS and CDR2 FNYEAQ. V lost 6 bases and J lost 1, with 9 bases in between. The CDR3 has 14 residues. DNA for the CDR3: TGTGCCAGCAGTACCCTGTTGAACACCGGGGAGCTGTTTTTT. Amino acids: CASSTLLNTGELFF. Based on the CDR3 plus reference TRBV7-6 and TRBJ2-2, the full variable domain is GAGVSQSPRYKVTKRGQDVALRCDPISGHVSLYWYRQALGQGPEFLTYFNYEAQQDKSGLPNDRFSAERPEGSISTLTIQRTEQRDSAMYRCASSTLLNTGELFFGEGSRLTVL.

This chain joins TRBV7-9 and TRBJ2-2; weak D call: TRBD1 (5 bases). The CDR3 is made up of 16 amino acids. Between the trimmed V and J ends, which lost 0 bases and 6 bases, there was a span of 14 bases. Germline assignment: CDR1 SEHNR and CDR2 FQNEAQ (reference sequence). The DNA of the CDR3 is TGTGCCAGCAGCTTAGCGGCACAGGTAGGAGCCGGGGAGCTGTTTTTT. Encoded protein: CASSLAAQVGAGELFF.

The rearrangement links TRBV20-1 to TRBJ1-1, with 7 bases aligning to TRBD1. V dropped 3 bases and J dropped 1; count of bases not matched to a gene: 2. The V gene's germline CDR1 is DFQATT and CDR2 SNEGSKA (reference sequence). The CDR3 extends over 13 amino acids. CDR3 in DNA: TGCAGTGCTAGGTGGGACAGGAACACTGAAGCTTTCTTT. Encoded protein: CSARWDRNTEAFF.

The CDR3 DNA is TGCAGTGCTAACCTAGCGGGGTACCTCTACGAGCAGTACTTC. Residues: CSANLAGYLYEQYF. This chain connects TRBV20-1 to TRBJ2-7; 9 positions match TRBD2. The V segment lost 4 bases and the J segment 3 bases; nucleotides outside the gene matches: 7. Germline V CDR1 and CDR2: DFQATT, SNEGSKA (reference sequence). This CDR3 contains 14 residues.

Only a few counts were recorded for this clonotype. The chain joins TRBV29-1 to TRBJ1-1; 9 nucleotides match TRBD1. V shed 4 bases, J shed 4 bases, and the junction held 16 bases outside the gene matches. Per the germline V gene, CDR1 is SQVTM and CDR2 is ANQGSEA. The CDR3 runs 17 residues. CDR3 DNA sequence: TGCAGCGTTGCACCTAGACAGGGGGAAGGAGGAGGCACTGAAGCTTTCTTT. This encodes CSVAPRQGEGGGTEAFF.

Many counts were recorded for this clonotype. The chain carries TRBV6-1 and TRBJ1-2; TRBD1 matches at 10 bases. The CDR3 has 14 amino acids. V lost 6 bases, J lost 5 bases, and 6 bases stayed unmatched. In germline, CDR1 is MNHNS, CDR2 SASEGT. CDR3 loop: CASSLRDRGYGYTF. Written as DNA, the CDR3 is TGTGCCAGCAGCCTCCGGGACAGGGGTTATGGCTACACCTTC.

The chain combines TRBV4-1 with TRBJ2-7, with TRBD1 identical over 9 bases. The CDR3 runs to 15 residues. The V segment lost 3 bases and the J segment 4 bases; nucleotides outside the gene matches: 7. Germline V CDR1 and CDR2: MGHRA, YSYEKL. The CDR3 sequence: CASSQAGTGPYEQYF. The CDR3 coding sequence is TGCGCCAGCAGCCAGGCCGGGACAGGGCCTTACGAGCAGTACTTC.

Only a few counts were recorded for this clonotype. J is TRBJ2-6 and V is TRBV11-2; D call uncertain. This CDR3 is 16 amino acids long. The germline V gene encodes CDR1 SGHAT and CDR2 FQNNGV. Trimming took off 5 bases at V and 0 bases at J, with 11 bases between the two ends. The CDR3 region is CASSRLLVSGANVLTF. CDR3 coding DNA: TGTGCCAGCAGCCGCCTTTTGGTCTCTGGGGCCAACGTCCTGACTTTC.

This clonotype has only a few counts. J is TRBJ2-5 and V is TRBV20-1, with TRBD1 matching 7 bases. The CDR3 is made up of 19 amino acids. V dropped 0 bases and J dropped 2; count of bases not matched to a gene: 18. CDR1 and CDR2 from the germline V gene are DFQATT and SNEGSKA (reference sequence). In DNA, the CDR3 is TGCAGTGCTAGAGACAAGAGGGCAGGGGGACCCATCTCACAAGAGACCCAGTACTTC. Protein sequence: CSARDKRAGGPISQETQYF.

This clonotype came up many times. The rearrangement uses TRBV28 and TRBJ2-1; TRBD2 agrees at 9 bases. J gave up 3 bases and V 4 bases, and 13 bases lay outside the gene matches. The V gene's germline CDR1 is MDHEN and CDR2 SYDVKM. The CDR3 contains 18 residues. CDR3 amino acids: CASSSPISGTSIYNEQFF. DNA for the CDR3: TGTGCCAGCAGTTCGCCTATCTCCGGGACTAGCATCTACAATGAGCAGTTCTTC.

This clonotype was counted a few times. In nucleotides, the CDR3 is TGCAGCGTTGAGGGGGACCCCCTCTCTGGGGCCAACGTCCTGACTTTC. It is translated as CSVEGDPLSGANVLTF. The chain carries TRBV29-1 and TRBJ2-6, with D perhaps TRBD1 or TRBD2 (5 bases each). The V end lost 3 bases, the J end lost 0 bases, and 12 bases lay between the germline ends. CDR1 is SQVTM, CDR2 ANQGSEA, per germline. This CDR3 contains 16 residues. Using reference TRBV29-1 and TRBJ2-6 for the parts outside the CDR3, the full variable domain is SAVISQKPSRDICQRGTSLTIQCQVDSQVTMMFWYRQQPGQSLTLIATANQGSEATYESGFVIDKFPISRPNLTFSTLTVSNMSPEDSSIYLCSVEGDPLSGANVLTFGAGSRLTVL.

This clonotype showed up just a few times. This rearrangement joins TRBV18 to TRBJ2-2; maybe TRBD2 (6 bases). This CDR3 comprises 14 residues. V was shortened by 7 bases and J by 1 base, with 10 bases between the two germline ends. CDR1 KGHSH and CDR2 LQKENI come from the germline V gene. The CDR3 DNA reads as TGTGCCAGCTTCCCGGGGGTGAACACCGGGGAGCTGTTTTTT. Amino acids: CASFPGVNTGELFF. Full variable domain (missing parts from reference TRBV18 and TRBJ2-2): NAGVMQNPRHLVRRRGQEARLRCSPMKGHSHVYWYRQLPEEGLKFMVYLQKENIIDESGMPKERFSAEFPKEGPSILRIQQVVRGDSAAYFCASFPGVNTGELFFGEGSRLTVL.